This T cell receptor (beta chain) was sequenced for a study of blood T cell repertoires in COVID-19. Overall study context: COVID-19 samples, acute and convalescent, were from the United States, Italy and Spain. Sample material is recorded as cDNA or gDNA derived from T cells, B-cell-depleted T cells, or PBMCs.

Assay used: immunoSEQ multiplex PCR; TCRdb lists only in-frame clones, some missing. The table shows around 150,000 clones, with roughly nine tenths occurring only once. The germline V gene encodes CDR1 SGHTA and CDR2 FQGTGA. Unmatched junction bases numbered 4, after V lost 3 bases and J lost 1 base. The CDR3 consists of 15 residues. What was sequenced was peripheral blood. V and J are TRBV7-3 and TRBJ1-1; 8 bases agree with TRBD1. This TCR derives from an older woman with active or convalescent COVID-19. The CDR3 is CASSFTGQGNTEAFF. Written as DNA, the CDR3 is TGTGCCAGCAGCTTCACCGGACAGGGGAACACTGAAGCTTTCTTT.